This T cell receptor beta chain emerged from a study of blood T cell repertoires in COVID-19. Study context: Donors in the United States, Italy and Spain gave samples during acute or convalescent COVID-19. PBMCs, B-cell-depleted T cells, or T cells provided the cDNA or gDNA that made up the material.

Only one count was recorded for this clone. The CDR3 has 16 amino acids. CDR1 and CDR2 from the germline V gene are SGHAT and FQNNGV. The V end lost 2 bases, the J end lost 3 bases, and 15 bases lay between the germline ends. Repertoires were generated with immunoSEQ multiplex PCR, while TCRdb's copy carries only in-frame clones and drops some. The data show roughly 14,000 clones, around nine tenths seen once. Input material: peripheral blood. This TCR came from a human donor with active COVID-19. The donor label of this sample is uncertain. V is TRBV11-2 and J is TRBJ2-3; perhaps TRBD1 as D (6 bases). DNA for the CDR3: TGTGCCAGCAGCTTACCCAGGGGTCCCGGGACAGATACGCAGTATTTT. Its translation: CASSLPRGPGTDTQYF. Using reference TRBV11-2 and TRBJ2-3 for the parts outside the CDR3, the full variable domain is EAGVAQSPRYKIIEKRQSVAFWCNPISGHATLYWYQQILGQGPKLLIQFQNNGVVDDSQLPKDRFSAERLKGVDSTLKIQPAKLEDSAVYLCASSLPRGPGTDTQYFGPGTRLTVL.